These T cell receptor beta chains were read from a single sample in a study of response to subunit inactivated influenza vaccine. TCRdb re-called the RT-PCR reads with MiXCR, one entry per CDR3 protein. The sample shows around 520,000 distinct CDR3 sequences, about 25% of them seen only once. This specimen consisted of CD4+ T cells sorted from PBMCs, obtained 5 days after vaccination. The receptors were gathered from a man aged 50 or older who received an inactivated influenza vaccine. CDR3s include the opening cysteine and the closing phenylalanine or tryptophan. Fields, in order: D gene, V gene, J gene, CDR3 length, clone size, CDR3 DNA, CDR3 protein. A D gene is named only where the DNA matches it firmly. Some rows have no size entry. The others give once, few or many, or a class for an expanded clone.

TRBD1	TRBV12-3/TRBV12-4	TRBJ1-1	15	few	TGTGCCAGCAGTTCGTCAACACAGGGGATTGTAAGAGCTTTCTTT	CASSSSTQGIVRAFF
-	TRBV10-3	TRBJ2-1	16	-	TGTGCCATCAGTGAGTCAGGGGGTGGCTCCTACAATGAGCAGTTCTTC	CAISESGGGSYNEQFF
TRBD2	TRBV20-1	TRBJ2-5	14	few	TGCAGTGCTATCGGCGGGGGGCCAGCGGAGACCCAGTACTTC	CSAIGGGPAETQYF
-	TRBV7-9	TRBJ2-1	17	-	TGTGCCAGCAGCTTAGCAGTCAGGGGACTCATTGGTAGTGAGCAGTTCTTC	CASSLAVRGLIGSEQFF
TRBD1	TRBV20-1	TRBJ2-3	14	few	TGCAGTGCTAGGGACAGGGGGCTTACAGATACGCAGTATTTT	CSARDRGLTDTQYF
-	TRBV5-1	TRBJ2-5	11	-	TGCGCCAGCAGAATGGGGGAGACCCAGTACTTC	CASRMGETQYF
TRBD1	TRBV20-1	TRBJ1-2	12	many	TGCAGTGCCCAAGGGACAGGGGACGGCTACACCTTC	CSAQGTGDGYTF
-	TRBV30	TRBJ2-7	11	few	TGTGCCTGGCGAAGGGCCTACGAGCAGTACTTC	CAWRRAYEQYF
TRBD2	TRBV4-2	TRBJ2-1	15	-	TGTGCCAGCAGCCCGCAAGCGGGAGCCCCGAGTGAGCAGTTCTTC	CASSPQAGAPSEQFF
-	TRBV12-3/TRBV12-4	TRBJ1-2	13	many	TGTGCCAGCAGTTCCGGACGGTACTATGGCTACACCTTC	CASSSGRYYGYTF
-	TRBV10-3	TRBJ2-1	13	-	TGTGCCATCAGTGAGGCTCAGCTAAATGAGCAGTTCTTC	CAISEAQLNEQFF
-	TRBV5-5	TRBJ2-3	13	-	TGTGCCAGCAGCCTCCCCCTCCTAGATACGCAGTATTTT	CASSLPLLDTQYF
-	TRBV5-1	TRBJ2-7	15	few	TGCGCCAGCAGCCCAGACATACGAATTACCTACGAGCAGTACTTC	CASSPDIRITYEQYF
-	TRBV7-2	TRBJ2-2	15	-	TGTGCCAGCAGCTTAACTTACAGAGGCACCGGGGAGCTGTTTTTT	CASSLTYRGTGELFF
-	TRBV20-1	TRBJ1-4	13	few	TGCAGTGGAAACACGGCAACTAATGAAAAACTGTTTTTT	CSGNTATNEKLFF
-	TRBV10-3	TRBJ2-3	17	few	TGTGCCATCAGTGAGTCGGCCAGCCGGGACAGCACAGATACGCAGTATTTT	CAISESASRDSTDTQYF
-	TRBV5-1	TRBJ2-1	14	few	TGCGCCAGCAGCGCACAGGCGTCGTACAATGAGCAGTTCTTC	CASSAQASYNEQFF
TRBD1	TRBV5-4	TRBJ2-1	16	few	TGTGCCAGCAGCTCGGGAAAGGACAGGGGGAACAATGAGCAGTTCTTC	CASSSGKDRGNNEQFF
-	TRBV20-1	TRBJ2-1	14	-	TGCAGTGCTATGCCGGCTAGCGTCTACAATGAGCAGTTCTTC	CSAMPASVYNEQFF
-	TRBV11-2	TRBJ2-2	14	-	TGTGCCAGCAGCTTAGCCCTGACAGCCGGGGAGCTGTTTTTT	CASSLALTAGELFF
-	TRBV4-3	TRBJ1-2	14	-	TGCGCCAGCAGCCAACCGGGACATGGCTATGGCTACACCTTC	CASSQPGHGYGYTF
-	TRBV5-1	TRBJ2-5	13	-	TGCGCCAGCAGCTTGGGAGGGACAGAGACCCAGTACTTC	CASSLGGTETQYF
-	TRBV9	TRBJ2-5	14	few	TGTGCCAGCAGCGCGACAGGGAGGAAGGAGACCCAGTACTTC	CASSATGRKETQYF
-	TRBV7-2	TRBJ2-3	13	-	TGTGCCAGCAGCGTCACAGGTGCAGATACGCAGTATTTT	CASSVTGADTQYF
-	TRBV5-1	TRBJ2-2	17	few	TGCGCCAGCAGCCTCCACGGACAGCGGGGGAACACCGGGGAGCTGTTTTTT	CASSLHGQRGNTGELFF
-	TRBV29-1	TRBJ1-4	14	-	TGCAGCGTTGCTGAGGGCGGCGTGACAGAAAAACTGTTTTTT	CSVAEGGVTEKLFF
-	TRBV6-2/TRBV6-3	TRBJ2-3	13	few	TGTGCCAGCAGCTACCTATTGGCCGGGACGCAGTATTTT	CASSYLLAGTQYF
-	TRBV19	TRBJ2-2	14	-	TGTGCCAGTAGGGAACTAGCCAGGTCCGGGGAGCTGTTTTTT	CASRELARSGELFF
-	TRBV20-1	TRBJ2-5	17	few	TGCAGTGCTAGAGATGGGGCCGTCTCAAAGCTGCAAGAGACCCAGTACTTC	CSARDGAVSKLQETQYF
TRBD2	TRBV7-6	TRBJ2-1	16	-	TGTGCCAGCAGCTTGACTAGCGGGACCTCCTACAATGAGCAGTTCTTC	CASSLTSGTSYNEQFF
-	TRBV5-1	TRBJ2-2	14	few	TGCGCCAGCAGCTTGGTGGCCAGGAGTGGGGAGCTGTTTTTT	CASSLVARSGELFF
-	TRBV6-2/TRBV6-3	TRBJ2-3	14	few	TGTGCCAGCAGTCTATACGTTAGCACAGATACGCAGTATTTT	CASSLYVSTDTQYF
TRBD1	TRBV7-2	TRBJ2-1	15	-	TGTGCCAGCAGCCCCCGGGACAGCAAGGACAATGAGCAGTTCTTC	CASSPRDSKDNEQFF
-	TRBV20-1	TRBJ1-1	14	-	TGCAGTGCTAGATCGGAGGGGATGAACACTGAAGCTTTCTTT	CSARSEGMNTEAFF
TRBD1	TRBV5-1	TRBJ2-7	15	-	TGCGCCAGCAGCCCCAGACAGGGGCCATCCTACGAGCAGTACTTC	CASSPRQGPSYEQYF
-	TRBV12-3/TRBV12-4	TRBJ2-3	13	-	TGTGCCAGCAGTTTAGAGAGCGTTTCTACGCAGTATTTT	CASSLESVSTQYF
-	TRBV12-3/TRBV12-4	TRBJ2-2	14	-	TGTGCCAGCAGTTCCTTGGGGGCCACCGGGGAGCTGTTTTTT	CASSSLGATGELFF
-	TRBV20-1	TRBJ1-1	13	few	TGCAGTGCTAACCACCCTGGAGGGGCTGAAGCTTTCTTT	CSANHPGGAEAFF
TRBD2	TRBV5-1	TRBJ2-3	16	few	TGCGCCAGCAGCGCGGGCGGGACTAGCGAAGAGGGTACGCAGTATTTT	CASSAGGTSEEGTQYF
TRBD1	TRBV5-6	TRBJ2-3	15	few	TGTGCCAGCAGCCCCCTCGGACAGGGGTCAGATACGCAGTATTTT	CASSPLGQGSDTQYF
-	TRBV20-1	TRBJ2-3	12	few	TGCAGTGCTAGAGATGGGACAGATACGCAGTATTTT	CSARDGTDTQYF
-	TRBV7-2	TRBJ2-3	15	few	TGTGCCAGCAGCTCACAGGGTAATATCCCAGATACGCAGTATTTT	CASSSQGNIPDTQYF
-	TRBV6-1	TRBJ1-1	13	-	TGTGCCAGCAGTGAAGCTAGGGGCGGCGAAGCTTTCTTT	CASSEARGGEAFF
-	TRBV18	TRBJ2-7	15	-	TGTGCCAGCTCACCAGGGGACACCCGGGGCTACGAGCAGTACTTC	CASSPGDTRGYEQYF
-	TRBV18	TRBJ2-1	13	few	TGTGCCAGCTCACCTTCCCGACGGGATGAGCAGTTCTTC	CASSPSRRDEQFF
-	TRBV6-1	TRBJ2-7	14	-	TGTGCCAGCAGTGAGAGAGCAGACACCTACGAGCAGTACTTC	CASSERADTYEQYF
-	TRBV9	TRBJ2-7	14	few	TGTGCCAGCAGCGTAGGTAAAATTCGTGCCGAGCAGTACTTC	CASSVGKIRAEQYF